This T cell receptor beta chain was sequenced during a study of siplizumab effects on memory and regulatory T cells. The study's findings and limits: Proof of suppressive function in proliferating Tregs from siplizumab cultures was not established.

Germline CDR1 reads SGHAT; CDR2 reads FQNNGV. This CDR3 is built from 15 residues. Trimming pared 0 bases from V and 1 base from J, leaving 9 bases between. Comment on this clone: Its matching antigen is unknown. The identical CDR3 is also encoded by other nucleotide sequences in the sample.

Measured with immunoSEQ multiplex PCR; TCRdb has only the in-frame clones, and not every one. The sample contains tens of thousands of clones, 80% to 95% of which appear only once. Sequencing used CD8+ T cells sorted from blood. This chain joins TRBV11-2 and TRBJ1-1, with D possibly TRBD1 on 5 matching bases. The source of this sequence is a human donor in good health. This CDR3 is CASSLEGRENTEAFF. In nucleotides, the CDR3 is TGTGCCAGCAGCTTAGAGGGCAGGGAGAACACTGAAGCTTTCTTT.